The 18 T cell receptor beta chains given below trace back to one sample, sequenced in a study of cytomegalovirus exposure and HLA in healthy donors. PCR involved 60 Vbeta and 13 Jbeta primers. The table came from immunoSEQ multiplex PCR; TCRdb's copy has only in-frame clones and leaves some out. The sample lists over 130,000 clones, 76% occurring once. Sample: PBMCs. The receptor set was obtained from a middle-aged man in good health and CMV-seronegative.

This sequence joins TRBV7-9 and TRBJ2-3, with 14 positions matching TRBD2. Germline V gene sequence: CDR1 SEHNR, CDR2 FQNEAQ (reference sequence). The trim removed 7 bases at V and 4 bases at J, leaving 4 bases unmatched. This CDR3 spans 15 amino acids. The CDR3: CASTGTSGRADTQYF. The DNA of the CDR3 is TGTGCCAGCACCGGGACTAGCGGGAGAGCAGATACGCAGTATTTT.

The genes are TRBV19 and TRBJ2-3; no definite D call. Germline V gene sequence: CDR1 LNHDA, CDR2 SQIVND (reference sequence). The ends were cut back, 3 bases at V and 4 bases at J, with 5 bases in the middle. This CDR3 is built from 12 residues. CDR3 sequence: CASSISSDTQYF. In nucleotides, the CDR3 is TGTGCCAGTAGTATTTCCTCAGATACGCAGTATTTT. The full variable domain, rest sourced from reference TRBV19 and TRBJ2-3, is DGGITQSPKYLFRKEGQNVTLSCEQNLNHDAMYWYRQDPGQGLRLIYYSQIVNDFQKGDIAEGYSVSREKKESFPLTVTSAQKNPTAFYLCASSISSDTQYFGPGTRLTVL.

This chain joins TRBV5-1 and TRBJ1-5; 9 bases are shared with TRBD1. Germline CDR1 reads SGHRS; CDR2 reads YFSETQ. Trimming cost V 4 bases and J 6 bases; bases outside gene matches: 8. The CDR3 has 15 residues. The CDR3 DNA is TGCGCCAGCAGCCCCGGACAGGGGATAGGTCAGCCCCAGCATTTT. Its protein is CASSPGQGIGQPQHF.

The chain employs TRBV5-1 and TRBJ2-2; perhaps TRBD2 as D (6 bases). The CDR3 sequence is 13 residues long. CDR1 and CDR2 from the germline V gene are SGHRS and YFSETQ. V was pared by 5 bases and J by 3 bases, with 8 bases between. CDR3 residues: CASSWGDTGELFF. CDR3 nucleotide sequence: TGCGCCAGCAGTTGGGGGGACACCGGGGAGCTGTTTTTT.

The table lists this clone with a count of one. V and J are TRBV27 and TRBJ1-2, with 9 bases fitting TRBD1. The CDR3 runs 16 residues. V trimming: 7 bases; J trimming: 8 bases; junction bases outside the gene matches: 17. Germline V gene data show CDR1 as MNHEY and CDR2 as SMNVEV (reference sequence). CDR3: CASTPSPYRGLEGYTF. CDR3 DNA: TGTGCCAGCACCCCTTCGCCCTACAGGGGGCTAGAGGGCTACACCTTC.

The genes are TRBV2 and TRBJ2-1; 7 bases fit TRBD1. The germline V gene encodes CDR1 SNHLY and CDR2 FYNNEI. The CDR3 runs 15 residues. The trim removed 3 bases at V and 0 bases at J, leaving 2 bases unmatched. The CDR3 DNA sequence: TGTGCCAGCAGTGAGAAGGGGGCCTCCTACAATGAGCAGTTCTTC. This gives the protein CASSEKGASYNEQFF.

The chain has TRBV6-5 and TRBJ2-3, with TRBD2 identical over 9 bases. Germline CDR1 MNHEY, CDR2 SVGAGI. Trimming took 0 bases from V and 4 from J; bases not matched to a gene: 2. The CDR3 sequence is 15 residues long. As DNA, the CDR3 is TGTGCCAGCAGTTACTCAGAGCGGGAGGCAGATACGCAGTATTTT. Its translation: CASSYSEREADTQYF.

The chain is built from TRBV20-1 and TRBJ2-1; weak D call: TRBD1 (6 bases). The CDR3 runs to 11 residues. V lost 5 bases, J lost 10 bases, and 12 bases lay in between. Per the germline V gene, CDR1 is DFQATT and CDR2 is SNEGSKA (reference sequence). CDR3 coding DNA: TGCAGTGCTCACGACAGGCGGGAGCAGTTCTTC. Its translation: CSAHDRREQFF.

CDR3 DNA: TGTGCCAGCAGCCTCTCTAGCGGAGGGGATACGCAGTATTTT. Its protein is CASSLSSGGDTQYF. The chain combines TRBV7-9 with TRBJ2-3, with 7 bases that match TRBD2. V was pared by 5 bases and J by 6 bases, with 8 bases of the junction left unmatched. CDR3 length: 14 residues. The germline gives CDR1 SEHNR, CDR2 FQNEAQ (reference sequence).

This chain links TRBV19 with TRBJ2-7, with 9 bases matching TRBD1. The CDR3 contains 13 residues. Germline V gives CDR1 LNHDA, CDR2 SQIVND (reference sequence). Trimming cost V 6 bases and J 3 bases; bases outside gene matches: 3. The CDR3 region is CASRDRGNYEQYF. The CDR3 DNA is TGTGCCAGTAGGGACAGGGGAAACTACGAGCAGTACTTC.

This clone showed up just once. The rearrangement uses TRBV11-3 and TRBJ1-1, with 9 bases fitting TRBD1. CDR3 length equals 13 residues. Germline CDR1 is SGHNT and CDR2 is YENEEA. The J segment lost 7 bases and the V segment lost 5 bases, leaving 5 bases of the junction unmatched. Written as DNA, the CDR3 is TGTGCCAGCAGCGAGGGACAGGGACGTGAAGCTTTCTTT. It translates to CASSEGQGREAFF.

J is TRBJ2-5 and V is TRBV19; D might be TRBD2 (6 bases). This CDR3 region has 14 residues. Trimming stripped 6 bases from V and 5 bases from J, with 16 bases between. The germline CDR1 and CDR2 sequences are LNHDA and SQIVND (reference sequence). CDR3 coding DNA: TGTGCCAGTAGCCATACTAGCTTCGACGAGACCCAGTACTTC. Translating gives CASSHTSFDETQYF.

The rearrangement joins TRBV10-3 to TRBJ2-2; TRBD2 matches 8 bases. This CDR3 contains 16 residues. Germline CDR1 reads ENHRY; CDR2 reads SYGVKD. The CDR3 here is CATSTSLADGTGELFF. CDR3 in DNA: TGTGCTACTAGCACCTCACTAGCGGATGGCACCGGGGAGCTGTTTTTT.

J is TRBJ2-3 and V is TRBV28; 7 nucleotides align to TRBD2. Unmatched junction bases numbered 7, after V lost 2 bases and J lost 11 bases. Germline loops: CDR1 MDHEN, CDR2 SYDVKM. This CDR3 has 13 amino acids. CDR3 DNA: TGTGCCAGCAGTTTAGCTGGACTAGGGCGGCAGTATTTT. Translating gives CASSLAGLGRQYF. The complete variable domain, with remaining parts taken from reference TRBV28 and TRBJ2-3, reads DVKVTQSSRYLVKRTGEKVFLECVQDMDHENMFWYRQDPGLGLRLIYFSYDVKMKEKGDIPEGYSVSREKKERFSLILESASTNQTSMYLCASSLAGLGRQYFGPGTRLTVL.

This clone was detected only a few times. J is TRBJ2-3 and V is TRBV5-3; 13 bases map to TRBD2. TRBV5-3 is an open reading frame, and its role is uncertain. The CDR3 is 18 residues long. J lost 0 bases, V lost 6 bases, and 10 bases had no gene match. The DNA of the CDR3 is TGTGCCAGAACCCCGGGACTAGCGGGAATGAATAGCACAGATACGCAGTATTTT. The encoded protein is CARTPGLAGMNSTDTQYF.

The V gene is TRBV28, the J gene TRBJ2-7; D might be TRBD1 (5 bases). The germline V and J ends were trimmed by 4 bases and 0 bases, with 10 bases remaining between them. Germline assignment: CDR1 MDHEN and CDR2 SYDVKM. The CDR3 is 14 residues long. As DNA, the CDR3 is TGTGCCAGCAGTTCCCAGGGTTTCTCCTACGAGCAGTACTTC. This encodes CASSSQGFSYEQYF.

J is TRBJ2-1 and V is TRBV9; 8 bases line up with TRBD2. The length of the CDR3 is 14 residues. Looked up from germline, CDR1 is SGDLS and CDR2 is YYNGEE. With 2 bases clipped from V and 6 bases from J, the junction kept 4 bases outside the gene matches. The CDR3 DNA sequence: TGTGCCAGCAGCGTTACGGGAGGGTTCAATGAGCAGTTCTTC. It translates to CASSVTGGFNEQFF.

V and J are TRBV10-3 and TRBJ2-7; 10 positions match TRBD2. Germline CDR1 reads ENHRY; CDR2 reads SYGVKD. This CDR3 region has 13 residues. Trimming removed 10 bases from V and 1 base from J; junction bases left unmatched: 4. CDR3 region: CATTTSGSYEQYF. DNA of the CDR3: TGTGCCACTACGACTAGCGGGTCCTACGAGCAGTACTTC.